These 31 T cell receptor beta chains were all obtained from the same sample, sequenced in a study of STAT3 mutations in large granular lymphocyte leukemia. Whole-study findings and limits: Every T-cell large granular lymphocyte leukemia patient had at least one immunodominant TCR beta clonotype.

These receptors' targets are unknown. Generated by immunoSEQ multiplex PCR, the TCRdb table keeps only in-frame clones and is missing some. The data show about 2,000 clones, around 67% seen once. Sequencing was done on a sample of peripheral blood mononuclear cells. These receptors came from a man aged 45-65 years with T-cell large granular lymphocyte leukemia. Some clones in this sample may be carry-over from other donors' samples.

This clone has a handful of counts. This chain links TRBV19 with TRBJ1-2, with 10 bases lining up with TRBD1. Per germline, CDR1 LNHDA and CDR2 SQIVND (reference sequence). The CDR3 spans 14 residues. V lost 10 bases to trimming and J lost 8 bases; unmatched junction nucleotides: 13. CDR3 protein: CATDHGQGVKGYTF. In DNA, the CDR3 is TGTGCCACCGACCACGGACAGGGGGTAAAAGGCTACACCTTC.

The V call is TRBV18, the J call TRBJ1-1; 7 bases align to TRBD1. The CDR3 length is 15 residues. The germline CDR1 and CDR2 sequences are KGHSH and LQKENI. The ends lost 2 bases at V and 8 bases at J; junction bases unmatched: 11. The CDR3 loop reads CASSPGEGGSTEAFF. The CDR3, as DNA: TGTGCCAGCTCACCAGGGGAAGGGGGCTCTACAGAAGCTTTCTTT. The entire variable domain, with the rest obtained from reference TRBV18 and TRBJ1-1, is as follows: NAGVMQNPRHLVRRRGQEARLRCSPMKGHSHVYWYRQLPEEGLKFMVYLQKENIIDESGMPKERFSAEFPKEGPSILRIQQVVRGDSAAYFCASSPGEGGSTEAFFGQGTRLTVV.

The V gene is TRBV2, the J gene TRBJ2-7; D may correspond to TRBD1 or TRBD2 (5 bases each). CDR1 SNHLY and CDR2 FYNNEI come from the germline V gene. Deletions cut 6 bases from V and 5 bases from J, with 20 bases between. CDR3 length: 15 amino acids. The CDR3 DNA is TGTGCCAGCAGAGACGGGACCTCGGGGCTCAACGAGCAGTACTTC. It is translated as CASRDGTSGLNEQYF. Combining the CDR3 with reference TRBV2 and TRBJ2-7 gives the whole variable domain EPEVTQTPSHQVTQMGQEVILRCVPISNHLYFYWYRQILGQKVEFLVSFYNNEISEKSEIFDDQFSVERPDGSNFTLKIRSTKLEDSAMYFCASRDGTSGLNEQYFGPGTRLTVT.

The rearrangement joins TRBV23-1 to TRBJ2-3; no clear D. TRBV23-1 is designated an ORF whose function remains uncertain. Trimming left V 8 bases short and J 8 bases short, with 14 bases between. This CDR3 has 12 residues. Here the CDR3 reads CASPEAEGTQYF. The CDR3 region has the DNA TGCGCCAGCCCAGAGGCGGAAGGTACGCAGTATTTT.

The rearrangement uses TRBV7-9 and TRBJ2-3, with 9 bases identical to TRBD2. CDR1 is SEHNR, CDR2 FQNEAQ, per germline (reference sequence). Trimming cost V 1 base and J 2 bases; bases outside gene matches: 7. CDR3 size: 17 residues. The CDR3 DNA reads as TGTGCCAGCAGCTTAGGGGAGACTAGCGGAACCACAGATACGCAGTATTTT. Translated, it gives CASSLGETSGTTDTQYF.

This chain joins TRBV4-1 and TRBJ2-7; no firm D call. V shed 1 base and J shed 0 bases, with 7 bases lying between them. The CDR3 extends over 14 amino acids. Germline V lookup: CDR1 MGHRA, CDR2 YSYEKL. CDR3 bases: TGCGCCAGCAGCCAAGCCTCTAGCTCCTACGAGCAGTACTTC. This sequence encodes CASSQASSSYEQYF.

This clone was recorded once. V is TRBV30 and J is TRBJ2-7; no reliable D call. This CDR3 region has 13 residues. Trimming cost V 3 bases and J 0 bases, with 9 bases left between them. The germline V gene encodes CDR1 GTSNPN and CDR2 SVGIG (reference sequence). The CDR3 reads CAWRDRSSYEQYF. The CDR3 DNA reads TGTGCCTGGAGAGACCGGAGCTCCTACGAGCAGTACTTC. Looking up the rest from reference TRBV30 and TRBJ2-7 gives the full variable domain: SQTIHQWPATLVQPVGSPLSLECTVEGTSNPNLYWYRQAAGRGLQLLFYSVGIGQISSEVPQNLSASRPQDRQFILSSKKLLLSDSGFYLCAWRDRSSYEQYFGPGTRLTVT.

This clone occurred once. The rearrangement joins TRBV4-3 to TRBJ2-3; 8 bases map to TRBD2. Trimming at V came to 4 bases and at J to 8 bases, leaving 2 bases not matched to a gene. The CDR3 loop spans 12 amino acids. The germline CDR1 and CDR2 sequences are LGHNA and YSLEER. CDR3 DNA sequence: TGCGCCAGCAGCCGGGCGGGGGGTACGCAGTATTTT. Residues: CASSRAGGTQYF.

The chain links TRBV4-1 to TRBJ2-1; no clear D. Trimming shortened V by 0 bases and J by 4 bases, and 19 bases separated the two germline ends. Germline V gene lookup returns CDR1 MGHRA and CDR2 YSYEKL. This CDR3 has 18 residues. CDR3 region: CASSQDRIGWQHYNEQFF. CDR3 nucleotides: TGCGCCAGCAGCCAAGATCGTATCGGGTGGCAGCATTACAATGAGCAGTTCTTC.

The chain is built from TRBV12-5 and TRBJ1-5; weak D call: TRBD1 (6 bases). The V end lost 4 bases, the J end lost 5 bases, and 18 bases lay between the germline ends. Germline V lookup: CDR1 LGHNT, CDR2 FRNRAP. The CDR3 is made up of 16 amino acids. CDR3 DNA sequence: TGTGCTAGTGGTTGGAGGGGGGGTTTAACCCATCAGCCCCAGCATTTT. Translating gives CASGWRGGLTHQPQHF.

The chain uses TRBV5-1 and TRBJ2-3; D gene ambiguous. Germline loops: CDR1 SGHRS, CDR2 YFSETQ. The CDR3 extends over 12 amino acids. The ends were cut back, 4 bases at V and 6 bases at J, with 9 bases in the middle. The DNA of the CDR3 is TGCGCCAGCAGCCCGGCCTGGGATACGCAGTATTTT. Encoded protein: CASSPAWDTQYF.

This clone was observed once. J is TRBJ1-3 and V is TRBV6-5; no reliable D call. CDR1 is MNHEY, CDR2 SVGAGI, per germline. The CDR3 runs 13 residues. V gave up 2 bases and J gave up 1 base, with 3 bases separating them. The CDR3 loop is CASSYGSGNTIYF. In nucleotides, the CDR3 is TGTGCCAGCAGTTACGGGTCTGGAAACACCATATATTTT.

The V gene is TRBV5-4, the J gene TRBJ2-3; D possibly corresponds to TRBD2 (6 bases). This CDR3 contains 15 residues. Germline CDR1 and CDR2: SGHNT and YYREEE (reference sequence). Between the trimmed V and J ends, which lost 6 bases and 2 bases, there was a span of 16 bases. The CDR3 nucleotides read TGTGCCAGCAACTCGGTAGGCGGGACCACAGATACGCAGTATTTT. Encoded protein: CASNSVGGTTDTQYF. Filled out from reference TRBV5-4 and TRBJ2-3, the complete variable domain reads ETGVTQSPTHLIKTRGQQVTLRCSSQSGHNTVSWYQQALGQGPQFIFQYYREEENGRGNFPPRFSGLQFPNYSSELNVNALELDDSALYLCASNSVGGTTDTQYFGPGTRLTVL.

The chain links TRBV29-1 to TRBJ2-3; D is possibly TRBD1 (6 bases). Trimming took off 8 bases at V and 3 bases at J, with 15 bases between the two ends. The germline V gene has CDR1 SQVTM and CDR2 ANQGSEA. This CDR3 is built from 13 residues. CDR3 nucleotides: TGCAGCTCCCGGGACATCTTGACAGATACGCAGTATTTT. Its protein product is CSSRDILTDTQYF.

The J gene is TRBJ2-3, the V gene TRBV29-1; the match to TRBD1 covers 8 bases. V lost 4 bases to trimming and J lost 3 bases; unmatched junction nucleotides: 6. The CDR3 consists of 14 residues. Germline lookup yields CDR1 SQVTM and CDR2 ANQGSEA. CDR3 bases: TGCAGCGTTGTTGGGGACAGGATTACAGATACGCAGTATTTT. This encodes CSVVGDRITDTQYF.

J is TRBJ1-3 and V is TRBV6-6, with D unclear. Germline-derived CDR1 and CDR2 are MNHNY and SVGAGI (reference sequence). V was clipped by 2 bases and J by 3 bases, with 11 bases between them. This CDR3 has 15 residues. In nucleotides, the CDR3 is TGTGCCAGCAGTTACGAAAGGGTATTTGGAAACACCATATATTTT. The encoded protein is CASSYERVFGNTIYF.

The chain uses TRBV5-1 and TRBJ1-2; D is possibly TRBD1 (5 bases). V gave up 0 bases and J gave up 8 bases, with 11 bases separating them. Germline V gene data show CDR1 as SGHRS and CDR2 as YFSETQ. CDR3 length: 13 amino acids. CDR3 residues: CASSLGTGGGYTF. The CDR3 nucleotides read TGCGCCAGCAGCTTGGGCACAGGAGGCGGCTACACCTTC. The full variable domain, completed using reference TRBV5-1 and TRBJ1-2, is KAGVTQTPRYLIKTRGQQVTLSCSPISGHRSVSWYQQTPGQGLQFLFEYFSETQRNKGNFPGRFSGRQFSNSRSEMNVSTLELGDSALYLCASSLGTGGGYTFGSGTRLTVV.

The rearrangement links TRBV4-3 to TRBJ2-1, with 9 bases matching TRBD2. This CDR3 region has 16 residues. Trimming at V came to 4 bases and at J to 4 bases, leaving 8 bases not matched to a gene. Germline V gene data show CDR1 as LGHNA and CDR2 as YSLEER. The CDR3 region is CASSPSLAGKYNEQFF. The CDR3 DNA follows: TGCGCCAGCAGCCCTTCCCTAGCGGGAAAATACAATGAGCAGTTCTTC.

The rearrangement joins TRBV18 to TRBJ2-5, with unresolved D. Germline V gives CDR1 KGHSH, CDR2 LQKENI. The CDR3 covers 13 residues. V lost 0 bases to trimming and J lost 5 bases, with 7 bases between them. CDR3 DNA sequence: TGTGCCAGCTCACCACCCCCCGCGGAGACCCAGTACTTC. Its protein product is CASSPPPAETQYF.

This chain uses TRBV5-1 with TRBJ1-6, with a possible D match to TRBD1 (5 bases). CDR1 and CDR2 (germline): SGHRS, YFSETQ. This CDR3 is 16 amino acids long. Trimming pared 0 bases from V and 9 bases from J, leaving 16 bases between. The CDR3 is CASSLEAGLGVSPLHF. In DNA, the CDR3 is TGCGCCAGCAGCTTGGAGGCAGGGTTGGGAGTTTCACCCCTCCACTTT.

The J gene is TRBJ2-5, the V gene TRBV7-3; TRBD1 aligns across 9 bases. The ends lost 11 bases at V and 2 bases at J; junction bases unmatched: 9. This CDR3 comprises 14 residues. From germline, CDR1 is SGHTA and CDR2 FQGTGA. CDR3 sequence: CAGGRDRDQETQYF. CDR3 bases: TGTGCCGGGGGCCGGGACAGGGATCAAGAGACCCAGTACTTC.

CDR3 coding DNA: TGTGCCAGCAGTTTATCGTCTTCTTACGAGCAGTACTTC. It is translated as CASSLSSSYEQYF. The chain links TRBV28 to TRBJ2-7; D gene ambiguous. Germline V gene lookup returns CDR1 MDHEN and CDR2 SYDVKM. V lost 1 base, J lost 4 bases, and 8 bases lay in between. This CDR3 comprises 13 residues.

This sequence joins TRBV7-9 and TRBJ2-7; D is perhaps TRBD1 (6 bases). Germline-derived CDR1 and CDR2 are SEHNR and FQNEAQ (reference sequence). Between the trimmed V and J ends, which lost 4 bases and 4 bases, there was a span of 8 bases. The CDR3 totals 12 residues. The CDR3 DNA is TGTGCCAGCAGCTGGGACATTTACGAGCAGTACTTC. Amino acid sequence: CASSWDIYEQYF.

The chain uses TRBV27 and TRBJ1-1; D is unclear. The V end was cut by 5 bases, the J end by 0 bases, with 10 bases between. Germline CDR1 reads MNHEY; CDR2 reads SMNVEV (reference sequence). The CDR3 has 14 residues. This CDR3 reads CASSQTDLNTEAFF. In DNA, the CDR3 is TGTGCCAGCAGTCAGACCGATCTGAACACTGAAGCTTTCTTT.

This chain connects TRBV6-1 to TRBJ2-1; possibly TRBD1 or TRBD2 for D (5 bases each). From germline, CDR1 is MNHNS and CDR2 SASEGT. Between the trimmed V and J ends, which lost 6 bases and 9 bases, there was a span of 12 bases. CDR3 length equals 12 residues. CDR3 sequence: CASRDGAGEQFF. The CDR3 region has the DNA TGTGCCAGCAGGGATGGGGCGGGTGAGCAGTTCTTC.

The rearrangement joins TRBV19 to TRBJ2-5; D possibly matches TRBD1 or TRBD2 (6 bases each). Trimming took 0 bases from V and 5 from J, leaving 10 bases between them. The CDR3 runs to 14 residues. Looked up from germline, CDR1 is LNHDA and CDR2 is SQIVND (reference sequence). The CDR3 coding sequence is TGTGCCAGTAGTATAGAAGGGGGGAGGGAGACCCAGTACTTC. It is translated as CASSIEGGRETQYF. The whole variable domain, filled in from reference TRBV19 and TRBJ2-5, reads DGGITQSPKYLFRKEGQNVTLSCEQNLNHDAMYWYRQDPGQGLRLIYYSQIVNDFQKGDIAEGYSVSREKKESFPLTVTSAQKNPTAFYLCASSIEGGRETQYFGPGTRLLVL.

A few counts support this clone. The chain joins TRBV2 to TRBJ2-7; 7 bases align to TRBD1. The V segment lost 3 bases and the J segment 11 bases; nucleotides outside the gene matches: 13. The CDR3 is 14 amino acids. Germline CDR1 reads SNHLY; CDR2 reads FYNNEI. CDR3 bases: TGTGCCAGCAGTGACATTGGGGCGCTTGGACAGGAGTACTTC. Protein: CASSDIGALGQEYF.

The J gene is TRBJ1-2, the V gene TRBV7-9; D remains unclear. Germline values: CDR1 SEHNR, CDR2 FQNEAQ (reference sequence). Between the trimmed V and J ends, which lost 0 bases and 4 bases, there was a span of 9 bases. This CDR3 is built from 14 residues. The CDR3 spells CASSLAQIPYGYTF. The CDR3 nucleotides are TGTGCCAGCAGCTTAGCGCAGATACCCTATGGCTACACCTTC.

This clone was seen only a few times. V and J are TRBV7-9 and TRBJ1-2; TRBD1 might be the D (6 bases). V gave up 4 bases and J gave up 5 bases, with 11 bases separating them. CDR1 and CDR2 (germline): SEHNR, FQNEAQ (reference sequence). CDR3 size: 13 residues. CDR3 coding DNA: TGTGCCAGCAGCTCTGTACAGGGATATGGCTACACCTTC. It specifies CASSSVQGYGYTF.

The rearrangement links TRBV2 to TRBJ1-6, with unresolved D. The CDR3 is 16 residues long. Trimming shortened V by 2 bases and J by 6 bases, and 14 bases separated the two germline ends. The germline CDR1 and CDR2 sequences are SNHLY and FYNNEI. The CDR3 loop reads CASSERWVWGNSPLHF. The CDR3 coding sequence is TGTGCCAGCAGTGAAAGATGGGTCTGGGGTAATTCACCCCTCCACTTT.

The genes are TRBV6-1 and TRBJ2-7, with 8 bases identical to TRBD2. The CDR3 totals 15 residues. Germline CDR1 and CDR2: MNHNS and SASEGT. V shed 2 bases, J shed 2 bases, and the junction held 5 bases outside the gene matches. The DNA of the CDR3 is TGTGCCAGCAGTGAATGGAGCGGGGGACCCTACGAGCAGTACTTC. It specifies CASSEWSGGPYEQYF.